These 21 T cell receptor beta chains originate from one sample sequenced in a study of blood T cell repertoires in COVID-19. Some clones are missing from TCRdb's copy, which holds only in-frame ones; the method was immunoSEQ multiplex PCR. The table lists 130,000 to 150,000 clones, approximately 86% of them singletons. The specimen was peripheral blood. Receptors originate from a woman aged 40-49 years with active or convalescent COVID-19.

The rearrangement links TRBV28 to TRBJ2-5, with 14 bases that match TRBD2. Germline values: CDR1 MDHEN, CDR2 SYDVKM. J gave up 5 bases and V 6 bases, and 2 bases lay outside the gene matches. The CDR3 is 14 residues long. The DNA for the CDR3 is TGTGCCAGCAGGACTAGCGGGGGGGCGGAGACCCAGTACTTC. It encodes CASRTSGGAETQYF.

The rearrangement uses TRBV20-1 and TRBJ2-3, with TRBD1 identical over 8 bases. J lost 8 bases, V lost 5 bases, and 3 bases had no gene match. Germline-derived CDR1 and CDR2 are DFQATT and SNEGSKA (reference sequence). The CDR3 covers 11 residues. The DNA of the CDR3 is TGCAGTGCTCGGACAGGGACTACGCAGTATTTT. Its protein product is CSARTGTTQYF.

In DNA form, the CDR3 reads TGTGCCAGCAGCCCCCGGGGGGGGGCGTTTAACTATGGCTACACCTTC. It is translated as CASSPRGGAFNYGYTF. The genes are TRBV27 and TRBJ1-2; tentatively, D is TRBD1 (6 bases). Trimming took off 6 bases at V and 1 base at J, with 18 bases between the two ends. CDR1 is MNHEY, CDR2 SMNVEV, per germline (reference sequence). The CDR3 loop spans 16 amino acids.

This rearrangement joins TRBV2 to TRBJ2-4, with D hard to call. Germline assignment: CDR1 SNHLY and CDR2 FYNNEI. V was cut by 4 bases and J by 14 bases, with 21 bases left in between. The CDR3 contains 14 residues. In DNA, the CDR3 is TGTGCCAGCAGTGCGTCCCCTCCCGAAACAGCCGAGTACTTC. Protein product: CASSASPPETAEYF.

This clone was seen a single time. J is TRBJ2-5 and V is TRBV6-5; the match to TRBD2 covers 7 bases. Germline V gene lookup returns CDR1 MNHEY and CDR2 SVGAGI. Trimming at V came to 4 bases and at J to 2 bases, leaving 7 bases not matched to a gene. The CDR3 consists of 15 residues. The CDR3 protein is CASSSRLASQETQYF. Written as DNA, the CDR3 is TGTGCCAGCAGTTCTAGACTAGCTTCTCAAGAGACCCAGTACTTC.

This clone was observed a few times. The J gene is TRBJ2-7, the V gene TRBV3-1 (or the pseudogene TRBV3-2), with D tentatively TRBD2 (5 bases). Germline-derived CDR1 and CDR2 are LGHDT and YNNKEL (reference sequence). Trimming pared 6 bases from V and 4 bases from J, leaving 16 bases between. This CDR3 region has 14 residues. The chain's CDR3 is CASSQLGSGYEQYF. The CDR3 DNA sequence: TGTGCCAGCAGTCAATTAGGGAGTGGTTACGAGCAGTACTTC.

The CDR3 region is CATREGHPDTQYF. DNA of the CDR3: TGTGCTACGCGGGAGGGCCATCCAGATACGCAGTATTTT. The chain couples TRBV6-5 to TRBJ2-3; 9 nucleotides match TRBD2. The V gene's germline CDR1 is MNHEY and CDR2 SVGAGI. There are 13 residues in the CDR3.

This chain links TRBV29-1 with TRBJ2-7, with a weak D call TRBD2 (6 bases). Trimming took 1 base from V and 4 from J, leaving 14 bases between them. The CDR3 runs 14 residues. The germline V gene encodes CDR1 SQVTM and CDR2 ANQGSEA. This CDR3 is CSVEGGTGEYEQYF. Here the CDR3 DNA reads TGCAGCGTTGAAGGGGGGACTGGGGAGTACGAGCAGTACTTC.

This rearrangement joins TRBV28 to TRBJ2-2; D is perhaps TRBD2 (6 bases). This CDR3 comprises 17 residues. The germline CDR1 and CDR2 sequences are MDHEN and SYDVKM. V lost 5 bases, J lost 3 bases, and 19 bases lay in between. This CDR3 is CASSGGDPKEDTGELFF. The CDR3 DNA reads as TGTGCCAGCAGTGGAGGGGACCCCAAGGAGGACACCGGGGAGCTGTTTTTT.

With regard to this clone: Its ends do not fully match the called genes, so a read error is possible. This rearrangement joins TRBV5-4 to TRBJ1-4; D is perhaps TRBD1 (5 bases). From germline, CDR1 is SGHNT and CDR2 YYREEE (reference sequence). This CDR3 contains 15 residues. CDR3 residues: CATSPRDLSNEKLFF. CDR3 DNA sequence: TGTGCCACCAGCCCCAGGGATCTGTCTAATGAAAAACTGTTTTTT.

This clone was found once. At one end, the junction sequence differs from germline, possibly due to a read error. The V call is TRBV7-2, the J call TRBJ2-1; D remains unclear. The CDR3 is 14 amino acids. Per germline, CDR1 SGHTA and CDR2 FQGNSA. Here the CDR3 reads CASSNPSRPPSMVF. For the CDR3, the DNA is TGTGCCAGCAGCAACCCTTCGCGGCCCCCTTCCATGGTCTTC.

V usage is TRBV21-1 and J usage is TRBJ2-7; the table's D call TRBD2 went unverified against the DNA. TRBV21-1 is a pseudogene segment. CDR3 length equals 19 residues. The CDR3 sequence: CASSKEGYGGPGAPYEQYF. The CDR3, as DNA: TGTGCCAGCAGCAAAGAAGGGTACGGGGGGCCAGGGGCCCCCTACGAGCAGTACTTC.

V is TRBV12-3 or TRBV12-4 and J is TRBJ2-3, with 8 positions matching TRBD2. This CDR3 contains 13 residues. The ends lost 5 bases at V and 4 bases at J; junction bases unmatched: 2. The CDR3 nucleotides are TGTGCCAGCAGTCAGCGGGGGCCAGATACGCAGTATTTT. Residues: CASSQRGPDTQYF.

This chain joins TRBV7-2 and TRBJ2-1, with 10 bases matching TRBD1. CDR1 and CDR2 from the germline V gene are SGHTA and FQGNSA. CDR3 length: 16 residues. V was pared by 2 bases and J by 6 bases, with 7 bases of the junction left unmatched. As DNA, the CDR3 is TGTGCCAGCAGCTTACCATCGGGACAGGGGCGCAATGAGCAGTTCTTC. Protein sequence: CASSLPSGQGRNEQFF.

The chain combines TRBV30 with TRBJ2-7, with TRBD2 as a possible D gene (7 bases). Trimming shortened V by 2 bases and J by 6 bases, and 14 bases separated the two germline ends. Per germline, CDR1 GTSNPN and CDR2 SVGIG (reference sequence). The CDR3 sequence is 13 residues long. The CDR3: CAWSLGGGGEQYF. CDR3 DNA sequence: TGTGCCTGGAGTTTGGGGGGAGGGGGCGAGCAGTACTTC. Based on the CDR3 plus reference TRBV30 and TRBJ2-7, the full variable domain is SQTIHQWPATLVQPVGSPLSLECTVEGTSNPNLYWYRQAAGRGLQLLFYSVGIGQISSEVPQNLSASRPQDRQFILSSKKLLLSDSGFYLCAWSLGGGGEQYFGPGTRLTVT.

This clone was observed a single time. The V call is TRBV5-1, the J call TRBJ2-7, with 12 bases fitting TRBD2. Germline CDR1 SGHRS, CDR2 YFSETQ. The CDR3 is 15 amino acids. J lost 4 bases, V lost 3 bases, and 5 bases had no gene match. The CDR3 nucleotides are TGCGCCAGCAGCTCGACTAGCGGGGGAGTATACGAGCAGTACTTC. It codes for CASSSTSGGVYEQYF.

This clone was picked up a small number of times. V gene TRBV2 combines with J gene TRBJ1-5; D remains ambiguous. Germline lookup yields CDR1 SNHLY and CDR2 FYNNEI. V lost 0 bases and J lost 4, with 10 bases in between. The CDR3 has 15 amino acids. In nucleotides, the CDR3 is TGTGCCAGCAGTGAAGCCCCGGGTCCAAATCAGCCCCAGCATTTT. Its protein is CASSEAPGPNQPQHF.

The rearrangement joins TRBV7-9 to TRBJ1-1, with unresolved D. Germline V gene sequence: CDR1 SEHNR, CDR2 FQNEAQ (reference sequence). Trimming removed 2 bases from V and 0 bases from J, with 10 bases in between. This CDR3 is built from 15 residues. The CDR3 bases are TGTGCCAGCAGCTTAAGTGGGAGGATGAACACTGAAGCTTTCTTT. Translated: CASSLSGRMNTEAFF.

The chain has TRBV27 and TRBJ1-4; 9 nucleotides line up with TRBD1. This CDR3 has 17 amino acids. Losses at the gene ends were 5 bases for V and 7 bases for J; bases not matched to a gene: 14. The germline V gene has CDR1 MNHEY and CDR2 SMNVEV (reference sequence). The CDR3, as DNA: TGTGCCAGCAGTCCGTCCCGGGACAGGGTTCGGGGTGAAAAACTGTTTTTT. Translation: CASSPSRDRVRGEKLFF.

CDR3 sequence reads: CASSFKLPTAGAFF. CDR3 in DNA: TGTGCCAGCAGTTTTAAACTCCCTACTGCGGGAGCTTTCTTT. The V call is TRBV27, the J call TRBJ1-1, with D uncertain. The CDR3 totals 14 residues. V dropped 3 bases and J dropped 10 bases, with 18 bases sitting between them. In germline, CDR1 is MNHEY, CDR2 SMNVEV (reference sequence).

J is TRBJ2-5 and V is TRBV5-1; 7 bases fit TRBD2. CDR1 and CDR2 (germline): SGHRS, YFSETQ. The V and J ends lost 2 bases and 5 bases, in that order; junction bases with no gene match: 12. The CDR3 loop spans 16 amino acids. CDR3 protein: CASSFSLAGARETQYF. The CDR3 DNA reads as TGCGCCAGCAGCTTTTCCCTCGCGGGAGCCCGGGAGACCCAGTACTTC.